These 10 T cell receptor beta chains came from one sample sequenced in a study of siplizumab effects on memory and regulatory T cells. Assay: immunoSEQ multiplex PCR; the TCRdb copy retains only in-frame clones and omits some. The table shows about 97,000 clones, with roughly 91% occurring only once. Sequencing was performed on non-Treg CD4+ T cells sorted from blood. The receptors were sampled from a human donor in good health.

This clone has only one observation. V and J are TRBV7-2 and TRBJ2-7; 11 positions match TRBD2. J was trimmed by 4 bases and V by 0 bases; bases with no gene match: 11. From germline, CDR1 is SGHTA and CDR2 FQGNSA. The CDR3 contains 18 residues. In DNA, the CDR3 is TGTGCCAGCAGCTTAGCGGGGTCTAGCGGGAGGATTTCTTACGAGCAGTACTTC. It codes for CASSLAGSSGRISYEQYF.

This chain connects TRBV4-1 to TRBJ2-2; 8 nucleotides align to TRBD1. This CDR3 has 16 amino acids. With V trimmed by 4 bases and J by 0 bases, 4 bases remained unmatched. Per germline, CDR1 MGHRA and CDR2 YSYEKL. The CDR3 here is CASSPSTGANTGELFF. The CDR3 nucleotides are TGCGCCAGCAGCCCATCGACAGGGGCGAACACCGGGGAGCTGTTTTTT.

The rearrangement joins TRBV5-1 to TRBJ1-4, with TRBD1 matching over 9 bases. The CDR3 has 15 amino acids. The germline V gene has CDR1 SGHRS and CDR2 YFSETQ. With 3 bases clipped from V and 8 bases from J, the junction kept 8 bases outside the gene matches. In DNA, the CDR3 is TGCGCCAGCAGCTCCTCCGGGACAGGGCGCGAAAAACTGTTTTTT. Translating gives CASSSSGTGREKLFF.

This chain links TRBV10-3 with TRBJ2-7; 7 bases map to TRBD2. Germline lookup yields CDR1 ENHRY and CDR2 SYGVKD. Trimming at V came to 11 bases and at J to 6 bases, leaving 13 bases not matched to a gene. This CDR3 has 13 amino acids. CDR3 sequence (DNA): TGTGCCCTAAACCTGACTAGCTCCCTCGAGCAGTACTTC. Its translation is CALNLTSSLEQYF.

V is TRBV7-2 and J is TRBJ1-6, with D possibly matching TRBD1 (6 bases). The germline CDR1 and CDR2 sequences are SGHTA and FQGNSA. The CDR3 loop spans 14 amino acids. V lost 6 bases, J lost 8 bases, and 14 bases lay in between. CDR3 protein: CASSQAGVYSPLHF. Written as DNA, the CDR3 is TGTGCCAGCAGTCAAGCAGGGGTATATTCACCCCTCCACTTT.

V and J are TRBV5-1 and TRBJ2-2; TRBD1 matches at 8 bases. The CDR3 extends over 16 amino acids. Germline V lookup: CDR1 SGHRS, CDR2 YFSETQ. Germline trimming cut 1 base from V and 5 bases from J; bases unmatched to any gene: 7. The CDR3 region has the DNA TGCGCCAGCAGCTTGTCTCGCAGGGGGCGTACCGGGGAGCTGTTTTTT. Protein sequence: CASSLSRRGRTGELFF.

This clone is a singleton in its sample. This chain connects TRBV7-2 to TRBJ1-2, with a possible D match to TRBD1 (5 bases). Trimming took 4 bases from V and 4 from J, leaving 13 bases between them. The length of the CDR3 is 14 residues. The germline V gene encodes CDR1 SGHTA and CDR2 FQGNSA. CDR3 DNA sequence: TGTGCCAGCAGCTCCTTACCTGGGGGCTATGGCTACACCTTC. Translation: CASSSLPGGYGYTF.

The genes are TRBV28 and TRBJ1-2; perhaps TRBD1 as D (6 bases). Trimming stripped 5 bases from V and 4 bases from J, with 11 bases between. The CDR3 sequence is 13 residues long. CDR1 is MDHEN, CDR2 SYDVKM, per germline. The CDR3 sequence is CASSGQPTYGYTF. The CDR3, as DNA: TGTGCCAGCAGTGGACAGCCGACCTATGGCTACACCTTC.

The rearrangement uses TRBV29-1 and TRBJ2-3; 7 bases are shared with TRBD2. The CDR3 runs 14 residues. Looked up from germline, CDR1 is SQVTM and CDR2 is ANQGSEA. J was trimmed by 2 bases and V by 5 bases; bases with no gene match: 7. CDR3 sequence reads: CSVLPAGLTDTQYF. CDR3 nucleotide sequence: TGCAGCGTTCTCCCAGCGGGACTCACAGATACGCAGTATTTT.

The chain links TRBV30 to TRBJ1-1; D is uncertain. Deletions cut 0 bases from V and 5 bases from J, with 10 bases between. This CDR3 has 13 amino acids. Germline CDR1 reads GTSNPN; CDR2 reads SVGIG (reference sequence). The CDR3 is CAWSVPGRTEAFF. As DNA, the CDR3 is TGTGCCTGGAGTGTACCGGGGAGAACTGAAGCTTTCTTT.